The present entry profiles one T cell receptor beta chain with its context. Antigen unknown. This sample is part of a study of T cells expressing NK-cell markers. Study context: Sequencing covered eight donors, seven HCMV-seropositive and one seronegative. The study's findings and limits: Of the CD8+ T cell pool in six donors, roughly 1.0-8% was accounted for by dominant NKG2C+ clonotypes.

Following a re-call of the 5' RACE reads, TCRdb has one entry per CDR3 protein and lacks DNA. This sample's table reports about 260,000 distinct CDR3 sequences. This receptor was obtained from a man aged 18 to 30 in good health. The specimen sequenced was blood T cells: a sorted CD56 or NKG2C T cell subset, CD4+ or CD8+ T cells, or bulk PBMC T cells (not recorded which).

CDR3 sequence reads: CASSLARANQYF. The V and J genes are TRBV7-9 and TRBJ2-5. Germline-derived CDR1 and CDR2 are SEHNR and FQNEAQ (reference sequence). The CDR3 consists of 12 residues.